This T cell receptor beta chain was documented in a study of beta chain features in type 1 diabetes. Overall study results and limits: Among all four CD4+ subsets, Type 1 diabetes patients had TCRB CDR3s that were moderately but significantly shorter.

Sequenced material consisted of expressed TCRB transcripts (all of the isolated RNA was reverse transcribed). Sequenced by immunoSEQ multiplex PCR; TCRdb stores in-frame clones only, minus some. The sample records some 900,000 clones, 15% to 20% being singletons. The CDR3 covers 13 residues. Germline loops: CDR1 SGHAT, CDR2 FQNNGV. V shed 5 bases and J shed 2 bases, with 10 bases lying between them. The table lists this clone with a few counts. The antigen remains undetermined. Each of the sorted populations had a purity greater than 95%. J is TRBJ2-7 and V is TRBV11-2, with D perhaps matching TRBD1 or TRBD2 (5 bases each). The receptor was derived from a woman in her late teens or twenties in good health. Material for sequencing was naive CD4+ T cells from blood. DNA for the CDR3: TGTGCCAGCAGCAGGGACCTTACCTACGAGCAGTACTTC. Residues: CASSRDLTYEQYF.